The 9 T cell receptor beta chains below come from one sample, sequenced in a study of control samples from healthy donors and cancer patients. Clones were sequenced by immunoSEQ multiplex PCR, and TCRdb holds only the in-frame ones, with some missing. The sample has 100,000 to 150,000 clones, about 90% seen once. Sequencing was carried out using blood. These receptors all stem from a man younger than 35 in good health.

V is TRBV27 and J is TRBJ1-1; D might be TRBD1 (6 bases). The V end lost 3 bases, the J end lost 0 bases, and 11 bases lay between the germline ends. The CDR3 extends over 15 amino acids. CDR1 and CDR2 from the germline V gene are MNHEY and SMNVEV (reference sequence). The CDR3 DNA reads TGTGCCAGCAGTTTGCAGGGGCGGATGAACACTGAAGCTTTCTTT. Translated, it gives CASSLQGRMNTEAFF.

This chain joins TRBV28 and TRBJ2-1, with 10 positions matching TRBD2. After removal of 8 bases from V and 7 bases from J, the junction contained 5 bases not matched to a gene. The length of the CDR3 is 13 residues. Germline assignment: CDR1 MDHEN and CDR2 SYDVKM. The CDR3 protein is CASRASGRNEQFF. DNA for the CDR3: TGTGCCAGCCGGGCTAGCGGGAGAAATGAGCAGTTCTTC.

This chain connects TRBV9 to TRBJ2-5; 16 bases agree with TRBD2. Germline CDR1 reads SGDLS; CDR2 reads YYNGEE. This CDR3 has 17 residues. V gave up 4 bases and J gave up 5 bases; unmatched junction bases: 8. CDR3 nucleotides: TGTGCCAGCAGCACCGGGACTAGCGGGAGGGCCGGGGAGACCCAGTACTTC. Protein: CASSTGTSGRAGETQYF.

The CDR3: CAGNWDGGGNTIYF. Written as DNA, the CDR3 is TGTGCCGGGAATTGGGACGGAGGAGGAAACACCATATATTTT. The genes are TRBV30 and TRBJ1-3, with D possibly TRBD1 on 5 matching bases. Trimming took off 8 bases at V and 4 bases at J, with 18 bases between the two ends. The CDR3 is made up of 14 amino acids. Per germline, CDR1 GTSNPN and CDR2 SVGIG (reference sequence).

The chain recombines TRBV5-8 with TRBJ2-1, with 9 bases identical to TRBD2. The CDR3 sequence is 14 residues long. V dropped 7 bases and J dropped 7; count of bases not matched to a gene: 9. Per the germline V gene, CDR1 is SGHTS and CDR2 is YDEGEE. The CDR3 spells CASSGLAGRNEQFF. The CDR3 nucleotides are TGTGCCAGCTCAGGCCTAGCGGGGAGGAATGAGCAGTTCTTC.

The chain couples TRBV30 to TRBJ2-5; D is tentatively TRBD1 or TRBD2 (5 bases each). CDR3 length equals 13 residues. The ends were cut back, 3 bases at V and 7 bases at J, with 15 bases in the middle. The V gene's germline CDR1 is GTSNPN and CDR2 SVGIG (reference sequence). The CDR3 here is CAWRSGPWGTQYF. Written as DNA, the CDR3 is TGTGCCTGGAGGTCGGGGCCGTGGGGGACCCAGTACTTC.

The V call is TRBV2, the J call TRBJ2-5, with 7 positions matching TRBD2. The CDR3 runs 16 residues. The germline V gene has CDR1 SNHLY and CDR2 FYNNEI. J was trimmed by 1 base and V by 8 bases; bases with no gene match: 13. CDR3: CASPMGMASGQETQYF. DNA of the CDR3: TGTGCCAGCCCCATGGGGATGGCTAGCGGCCAAGAGACCCAGTACTTC.

The chain combines TRBV4-1 with TRBJ2-7, with D maybe TRBD2 (5 bases). Germline V gene lookup returns CDR1 MGHRA and CDR2 YSYEKL. Trimming pared 1 base from V and 2 bases from J, leaving 18 bases between. This CDR3 has 17 amino acids. The CDR3 loop is CASSQGDGGLVPYEQYF. CDR3 sequence (DNA): TGCGCCAGCAGCCAAGGGGATGGCGGGTTAGTACCCTACGAGCAGTACTTC.

J is TRBJ1-1 and V is TRBV6-1; possible D gene TRBD1, 5 bases. V lost 3 bases, J lost 5 bases, and 13 bases lay in between. The germline gives CDR1 MNHNS, CDR2 SASEGT. The CDR3 is 14 amino acids. Here the CDR3 DNA reads TGTGCCAGCAGTGATAAGGGGTCAGAGACTGAAGCTTTCTTT. Protein sequence: CASSDKGSETEAFF.